This TCR beta chain was found in a study of Ad26.COV2.S vaccination and SARS-CoV-2 variants (dated by TCRdb to 2020 to 2022). Background for the entire study: Vaccine-arm donors were drawn from COV1001, a multicentre, randomized, double-blind, placebo-controlled phase I-IIa trial of Ad26.COV2.S in healthy adults. Throughout the experiments and outcome assessment, investigators stayed blinded to trial group allocation. Ad26.COV2.S was administered intramuscularly at a dose of 5x10^10 or 1x10^11 viral particles, either as one shot or as two shots given 56 days apart. The specificity and breadth of SARS-CoV-2-reactive T cell receptors after Ad26.COV2.S vaccination were assessed by TCRbeta repertoire sequencing. Trial participants were randomized into five groups of five: low-dose or high-dose Ad26.COV2.S given once or twice, or placebo on both occasions. A total of about 30 samples were included in the TCR-sequenced set, comprising around 19 Ad26.COV2.S vaccine recipients, 5 placebo recipients and 8 SARS-CoV-2 convalescent individuals.

What the study reported, not specific to this receptor: Compared with placebo recipients, Ad26.COV2.S recipients showed higher spike-specific TCR breadth (P = 0.0014). Comparable non-spike TCR breadth was observed between vaccine and placebo recipients, consistent with only spike being contained in the vaccine. After vaccination, substantial breadth of spike-specific CD8+ and CD4+ T cell responses was reported. Comparing responses between vaccine doses or regimens was not something the study was powered to do. The authors noted that the TCR breadth and depth analyses may have underestimated total T cell responses.

A note on this clone: The clone's antigen remains unknown. Per-base quality was not reported, and no clone a single base away is much larger than it.

Per the publication, the treatment or condition label means: roughly 19 received Ad26.COV2.S at low or high dose, single or two shots; roughly five received placebo; per-sample allocation not given. Repertoires of vaccine and placebo recipients were sequenced from samples taken on day 63 after the first injection. Between 29 July and 7 August 2020, Cohort 1b enrolled about two dozen adults aged 18-55 years at one site in Boston, USA. As a vaccine, Ad26.COV2.S was a replication-incompetent adenovirus type 26 vector that expressed a prefusion-stabilized SARS-CoV-2 spike protein derived from the original Wuhan strain. V sheds 3 bases and J sheds 3 bases, leaving 8 bases between their ends. The cysteine opens and the phenylalanine closes a CDR3 of 14 amino acids. The retained sequence is limited to the CDR3, 42 bases, with the frame set at the first base. CDR1 and CDR2, per the germline V gene, are LGHNA and YSLEER.

The immunoSEQ Assay was the method used to sequence TCRbeta CDR3 regions. After extraction, genomic DNA underwent amplification by bias-controlled multiplex PCR, followed by high-throughput sequencing. The study's own analysis went as follows. Collapsing and filtering of sequences were performed to quantify the absolute abundance of each unique TCRbeta CDR3 region. T cell fraction was estimated by normalization of TCRbeta template counts to usable DNA, with usable DNA being measured through amplification of reference genes present in all nucleated cells. Repertoire TCRs were annotated as SARS-CoV-2-specific by exact matching of V gene, CDR3 amino acid sequence and J gene to a known reactive TCR set. The reference SARS-CoV-2 TCR set was obtained from MIRA and was filtered for enrichment in COVID-19-positive ImmuneCODE repertoires, whereby public or cross-reactive TCRs were removed. Using the MIRA antigens, annotated TCRs were further analysed by specific ORF or by position within an ORF. Breadth was defined as the number of annotated unique rearrangements divided by the total number of unique productive rearrangements, and depth was defined as the summed frequency of the annotated unique rearrangements. Group comparisons of TCR breadth used two-sided Wilcoxon rank-sum tests. TCRdb took over this immuneACCESS table, retaining in-frame rearrangements with V and J assigned. Such tables are incomplete; in checked studies, under half of the missing clones stem from an unresolved V gene, and the remainder is unexplained. V, J and clone size derive from that table, while D and trimming were established from the DNA sequence. For this sample the table gives roughly 330,000 clones, of which approximately 87% were detected only once. The ten largest clones take up approximately 5.8% of the sample.

The V and J segments used are TRBV4-3 and TRBJ1-4; there is no confident call for the D gene. The TCR was taken from a person aged 18-65 years who received the Ad26.COV2.S COVID-19 vaccine or a placebo. The sample consisted of peripheral blood, taken in a trial of Ad26.COV2.S vaccine versus placebo. The CDR3 reads CASSQPGSNEKLFF. The nucleotides are TGCGCCAGCAGCCAGCCCGGGTCTAATGAAAAACTGTTTTTT.